This entry concerns a single T cell receptor (beta chain). This sample is part of a study of PD-L1 blockade in urothelial cancer. The method was immunoSEQ multiplex PCR; TCRdb's version includes in-frame clones alone and lacks a portion of them. The sample has about 43,000 clones, roughly 85% seen once. The CDR3 has 14 amino acids. Germline loops: CDR1 SGHNT, CDR2 YYREEE (reference sequence). V gave up 4 bases and J gave up 5 bases; unmatched junction bases: 7. Time point given: peripheral blood 6 weeks after treatment start. Enrolled patients showed locally advanced or metastatic urothelial carcinoma. Patients each gave 1 to 8 samples, pretreatment and on-treatment.

This sequence joins TRBV5-4 and TRBJ2-7; 9 nucleotides align to TRBD1. This receptor was taken from a man between 60 and 70 years old with urothelial cancer. The sample in question was PBMCs, obtained around atezolizumab (anti-PD-L1) treatment. DNA of the CDR3: TGTGCCAGCAGCCTAGGGACAGGGAGGGACGAGCAGTACTTC. The encoded protein is CASSLGTGRDEQYF.